The 29 T cell receptor beta chains presented below share a single source sample, sequenced in a study of blood T cells in healthy people across ages. The second PCR ran roughly 7 to 12 cycles with a sample-barcoded 5' primer and J-beta primers. TCRdb reprocessed the 5' RACE reads with MiXCR, giving one entry per CDR3 protein. Here the sample spans roughly 2 million distinct CDR3 sequences, less than 50% being singletons. Sequencing was performed on blood. All receptors derive from a woman in her forties in good health.

V usage is TRBV20-1 and J usage is TRBJ1-5; D perhaps matches TRBD1 (6 bases). This CDR3 is 12 amino acids long. Germline V CDR1 and CDR2: DFQATT, SNEGSKA (reference sequence). V lost 6 bases and J lost 9, with 15 bases in between. DNA of the CDR3: TGCAGTGCACGTACGGACAGTCGGCCCCAGCATTTT. Its protein is CSARTDSRPQHF.

The chain is built from TRBV12-3 or TRBV12-4 and TRBJ2-1; the match to TRBD1 covers 8 bases. The CDR3 is made up of 15 amino acids. The V segment lost 6 bases and the J segment 0 bases; nucleotides outside the gene matches: 4. The CDR3 DNA follows: TGTGCCAGCAGGCGACAGGGGATCTCCTACAATGAGCAGTTCTTC. It yields the protein CASRRQGISYNEQFF.

The chain recombines TRBV5-6 with TRBJ1-6; TRBD1 aligns across 7 bases. CDR1 is SGHDT, CDR2 YYEEEE, per germline. The V and J ends lost 3 bases and 3 bases, in that order; junction bases with no gene match: 3. The CDR3 sequence is 15 residues long. CDR3 coding DNA: TGTGCCAGCAGCTGGGGGACAGACTATAATTCACCCCTCCACTTT. Encoded protein: CASSWGTDYNSPLHF.

This clonotype came up a few times. The V and J genes are TRBV20-1 and TRBJ1-2, with 7 bases matching TRBD1. The trim removed 6 bases at V and 7 bases at J, leaving 11 bases unmatched. CDR1 and CDR2 (germline): DFQATT, SNEGSKA (reference sequence). The CDR3 consists of 13 residues. This chain's CDR3 is CSAPRTGGTGYTF. The DNA for the CDR3 is TGCAGTGCCCCTAGGACAGGAGGGACTGGCTACACCTTC.

This clonotype was seen a few times. The chain links TRBV3-1 to TRBJ2-3; TRBD2 is a possible D gene (6 bases). Germline-derived CDR1 and CDR2 are LGHDT and YNNKEL (reference sequence). The V end was cut by 4 bases, the J end by 3 bases, with 17 bases between. The CDR3 runs to 16 residues. The CDR3, as DNA: TGTGCCAGCAGCCCTGCCGGGACTCTTGGAACAGATACGCAGTATTTT. This encodes CASSPAGTLGTDTQYF.

The gene calls are TRBV6-5 and TRBJ2-7; D is ambiguous. CDR1 and CDR2 from the germline V gene are MNHEY and SVGAGI. Trimming took off 8 bases at V and 7 bases at J, with 15 bases between the two ends. The CDR3 consists of 12 residues. CDR3 bases: TGTGCCAGCGGGCGGCCTTCTGGGGAGCAGTACTTC. This codes for CASGRPSGEQYF.

This chain uses TRBV6-2 or TRBV6-3 with TRBJ2-1, with D perhaps TRBD1 or TRBD2 (6 bases each). This CDR3 region has 15 residues. Trimming stripped 6 bases from V and 1 base from J, with 13 bases between. Germline CDR1 and CDR2: MNHEY and SVGEGT. CDR3 loop: CASRGGGESYNEQFF. The CDR3 nucleotides read TGTGCCAGCAGGGGGGGCGGGGAGTCCTACAATGAGCAGTTCTTC.

This clonotype was detected a few times. The chain carries TRBV12-3 or TRBV12-4 and TRBJ2-7; perhaps TRBD1 as D (5 bases). V lost 2 bases, J lost 4 bases, and 12 bases lay in between. This CDR3 is built from 14 residues. In DNA, the CDR3 is TGTGCCAGCAGTTTATATCAGCCAGGGTACGAGCAGTACTTC. It codes for CASSLYQPGYEQYF.

This clonotype was counted many times. The CDR3: CASSYEPYEQYF. The CDR3 nucleotides are TGTGCCAGCAGCTATGAGCCATACGAGCAGTACTTC. The chain employs TRBV7-2 and TRBJ2-7; unclear D gene. This CDR3 is 12 amino acids long. V gave up 4 bases and J gave up 4 bases, with 8 bases separating them. CDR1 and CDR2 from the germline V gene are SGHTA and FQGNSA.

The gene calls are TRBV27 and TRBJ2-7, with D tentatively TRBD1 (5 bases). The CDR3 covers 13 residues. The germline gives CDR1 MNHEY, CDR2 SMNVEV (reference sequence). Trimming took off 3 bases at V and 3 bases at J, with 9 bases between the two ends. CDR3 amino acids: CASSLGPHYEQYF. CDR3 nucleotide sequence: TGTGCCAGCAGTTTGGGGCCACACTACGAGCAGTACTTC.

This clonotype showed up just a few times. J is TRBJ1-2 and V is TRBV12-3 or TRBV12-4; D gene ambiguous. Trimming took off 2 bases at V and 7 bases at J, with 11 bases between the two ends. The CDR3 runs to 13 residues. This chain's CDR3 is CASSLRKPGGYTF. The DNA for the CDR3 is TGTGCCAGCAGTTTAAGGAAGCCGGGTGGCTACACCTTC.

This sequence joins TRBV5-1 and TRBJ1-2; TRBD1 is a possible D gene (5 bases). The V end lost 4 bases, the J end lost 1 base, and 14 bases lay between the germline ends. This CDR3 comprises 15 residues. Germline CDR1 is SGHRS and CDR2 is YFSETQ. As DNA, the CDR3 is TGCGCCAGCAGCCTGATTCCGGACATTAACTATGGCTACACCTTC. Translating it yields CASSLIPDINYGYTF.

This chain joins TRBV6-2 or TRBV6-3 and TRBJ2-4, with D possibly matching TRBD1 (9 bases). Trimming shortened V by 6 bases and J by 1 base, and 22 bases separated the two germline ends. From germline, CDR1 is MNHEY and CDR2 SVGEGT. The CDR3 loop spans 18 amino acids. The chain's CDR3 is CASSPPGGTGSAKNIQYF. The CDR3 DNA sequence: TGTGCCAGCAGCCCCCCGGGGGGGACAGGGTCGGCCAAAAACATTCAGTACTTC.

The CDR3 sequence: CASSLESGRRVGGTQYF. CDR3 nucleotides: TGTGCCAGCAGCTTAGAGTCGGGTCGTAGGGTAGGAGGTACGCAGTATTTT. V and J are TRBV11-2 and TRBJ2-3; TRBD2 is a possible D gene (5 bases). The CDR3 length is 17 residues. The V end lost 0 bases, the J end lost 8 bases, and 21 bases lay between the germline ends. Per germline, CDR1 SGHAT and CDR2 FQNNGV.

The chain links TRBV2 to TRBJ2-1, with 7 bases matching TRBD2. Germline values: CDR1 SNHLY, CDR2 FYNNEI. V trimming: 8 bases; J trimming: 9 bases; junction bases outside the gene matches: 16. This CDR3 is 15 amino acids long. The CDR3 region is CASDPRTSAAGEQFF. The CDR3 DNA reads as TGTGCCAGCGACCCTCGTACTAGCGCGGCTGGTGAGCAGTTCTTC.

The sample holds one count of this clonotype. This CDR3 is CASSLARQVYF. The CDR3 bases are TGTGCCAGCAGTCTCGCCCGTCAGGTGTACTTC. The chain links TRBV25-1 to TRBJ2-7; no clear D. The ends were cut back, 5 bases at V and 12 bases at J, with 14 bases in the middle. This CDR3 has 11 amino acids. CDR1 MGHDK and CDR2 SYGVNS come from the germline V gene.

This chain connects TRBV27 to TRBJ1-1; D remains unclear. V lost 5 bases, J lost 3 bases, and 16 bases lay in between. Germline CDR1 is MNHEY and CDR2 is SMNVEV (reference sequence). This CDR3 comprises 15 residues. The CDR3 bases are TGTGCCAGCAGTCCGGGGTCCGTCACCCACACTGAAGCTTTCTTT. Its protein product is CASSPGSVTHTEAFF.

This rearrangement joins TRBV20-1 to TRBJ2-1; 10 bases map to TRBD2. The CDR3 consists of 17 residues. Germline loops: CDR1 DFQATT, CDR2 SNEGSKA (reference sequence). Trimming at V came to 5 bases and at J to 6 bases, leaving 16 bases not matched to a gene. The CDR3 bases are TGCAGTGCTCAGGAGCTAGCGGGGGCCGATCCTCTCAATGAGCAGTTCTTC. Encoded protein: CSAQELAGADPLNEQFF.

This chain joins TRBV11-2 and TRBJ2-3, with 10 nucleotides matching TRBD1. The CDR3 extends over 17 amino acids. Trimming at V came to 4 bases and at J to 3 bases, leaving 10 bases not matched to a gene. Germline V gene data show CDR1 as SGHAT and CDR2 as FQNNGV. The CDR3 bases are TGTGCCAGCAGCTACAACCTGGGGGGACAGGGGACAGATACGCAGTATTTT. Protein: CASSYNLGGQGTDTQYF.

The CDR3 DNA is TGTGCCAGCAGCTTAGAATGGTCGGACACTGAAGCTTTCTTT. The encoded protein is CASSLEWSDTEAFF. The V call is TRBV11-2, the J call TRBJ1-1; D is unresolved. This CDR3 comprises 14 residues. Trimming cost V 0 bases and J 3 bases, with 8 bases left between them. Germline CDR1 SGHAT, CDR2 FQNNGV.

The J gene is TRBJ2-5, the V gene TRBV5-1, with 9 bases lining up with TRBD2. The CDR3 has 17 residues. Germline CDR1 and CDR2: SGHRS and YFSETQ. V was pared by 5 bases and J by 0 bases, with 11 bases of the junction left unmatched. The CDR3 region is CASRGATSGLYQETQYF. CDR3 in DNA: TGCGCCAGCAGGGGAGCGACTAGCGGCCTCTACCAAGAGACCCAGTACTTC.

This clonotype came up a few times. CDR3 residues: CASSLVVGVRPSHDEQFF. In nucleotides, the CDR3 is TGCGCCAGCAGCTTGGTAGTAGGCGTCCGGCCCTCACACGATGAGCAGTTCTTC. This rearrangement joins TRBV5-1 to TRBJ2-1; D is unresolved. Germline V gene lookup returns CDR1 SGHRS and CDR2 YFSETQ. The CDR3 totals 18 residues. Trimming shortened V by 0 bases and J by 8 bases, and 24 bases separated the two germline ends.

The chain recombines TRBV7-2 with TRBJ1-1, with a tentative D call TRBD1 (5 bases). The CDR3 sequence is 15 residues long. Trimming pared 6 bases from V and 3 bases from J, leaving 17 bases between. Germline V gene data show CDR1 as SGHTA and CDR2 as FQGNSA. The CDR3 sequence: CASRARGGRYTEAFF. DNA for the CDR3: TGTGCCAGCAGGGCTCGGGGGGGACGGTACACTGAAGCTTTCTTT.

The CDR3 here is CASSLHVEAEQYF. DNA for the CDR3: TGTGCCAGCAGCCTCCACGTAGAGGCCGAGCAGTACTTC. V is TRBV9 and J is TRBJ2-5, with D uncertain. The closer fit of TRBJ2-7 to the DNA end suggests the J call may be wrong. CDR1 and CDR2 (germline): SGDLS, YYNGEE. CDR3 length equals 13 residues.

The chain carries TRBV11-2 and TRBJ2-5; no firm D call. CDR3 size: 15 residues. CDR1 and CDR2 (germline): SGHAT, FQNNGV. The V and J ends lost 4 bases and 4 bases respectively, with 16 bases between them. The CDR3 region is CASSSVPGLGETQYF. The CDR3 nucleotides read TGTGCCAGCAGCTCTGTCCCGGGTTTGGGAGAGACCCAGTACTTC.

This clonotype occurred a few times. The chain combines TRBV6-2 or TRBV6-3 with TRBJ1-2; TRBD1 is a possible D gene (5 bases). In germline, CDR1 is MNHEY, CDR2 SVGEGT. The V end lost 5 bases, the J end lost 4 bases, and 17 bases lay between the germline ends. The CDR3 is 15 amino acids. CDR3 residues: CASSETGSRGYGYTF. The CDR3 DNA follows: TGTGCCAGCAGTGAGACTGGATCGAGGGGCTATGGCTACACCTTC.

The chain is built from TRBV7-9 and TRBJ2-1; 7 bases match TRBD2. This CDR3 contains 11 residues. Germline CDR1 and CDR2: SEHNR and FQNEAQ (reference sequence). The V gene end was trimmed by 8 bases and the J gene end by 8 bases; junction bases not matched to a gene: 3. CDR3 protein: CASGGGYEQFF. The CDR3 nucleotides are TGTGCCAGCGGGGGGGGGTATGAGCAGTTCTTC.

This chain joins TRBV7-8 and TRBJ2-7; a possible D gene is TRBD2 (6 bases). V was shortened by 1 base and J by 2 bases, with 15 bases between the two germline ends. The CDR3 has 16 amino acids. Germline-derived CDR1 and CDR2 are SGHVS and FQNEAQ. CDR3 DNA sequence: TGTGCCAGCAGCTTAGGCCCAGGAGGGGCACCCTACGAGCAGTACTTC. Amino acid sequence: CASSLGPGGAPYEQYF.

J is TRBJ2-1 and V is TRBV7-2; 9 positions match TRBD2. The DNA end is more similar to TRBJ2-7, so the J call may be wrong. Germline V gene sequence: CDR1 SGHTA, CDR2 FQGNSA. The length of the CDR3 is 18 residues. The CDR3 DNA reads as TGTGCCAGCAGCTTACCCCGGGAGGGGACTAGCACCTACAATGAGCAGTACTTC. This gives the protein CASSLPREGTSTYNEQYF.